This TCR beta chain was profiled in a study of lymphopenia after photon versus proton radiotherapy. This CDR3 is 14 amino acids long. V was pared by 4 bases and J by 2 bases, with 12 bases between. The germline CDR1 and CDR2 sequences are SGHRS and YFSETQ. Points on this clone: Antigen unknown.

Findings of the study overall: In patients who died, overall survival fell as post-nadir TCR diversity dropped more. Relative stability marked proton patients; photon patients lost diversity and naive cells. Post-nadir diversity loss with photons came from oligoclonal expansion, particularly CD8+ Temra cells.

Sequenced by immunoSEQ multiplex PCR; TCRdb stores in-frame clones only, minus some. The repertoire consists of some 30,000 clones, with under 90% occurring once and the leading ten covering about 7%. This chain connects TRBV5-1 to TRBJ2-5; tentative D call: TRBD2 (6 bases). The source material was peripheral blood, sampled from a patient treated with photon-based radiotherapy. The TCR originated in a woman aged 45-65 years with pancreatic cancer. The DNA for the CDR3 is TGCGCCAGCAGCAATATGGACTATCAAGAGACCCAGTACTTC. It is translated as CASSNMDYQETQYF. Supplemented by reference TRBV5-1 and TRBJ2-5, the full variable domain reads KAGVTQTPRYLIKTRGQQVTLSCSPISGHRSVSWYQQTPGQGLQFLFEYFSETQRNKGNFPGRFSGRQFSNSRSEMNVSTLELGDSALYLCASSNMDYQETQYFGPGTRLLVL.